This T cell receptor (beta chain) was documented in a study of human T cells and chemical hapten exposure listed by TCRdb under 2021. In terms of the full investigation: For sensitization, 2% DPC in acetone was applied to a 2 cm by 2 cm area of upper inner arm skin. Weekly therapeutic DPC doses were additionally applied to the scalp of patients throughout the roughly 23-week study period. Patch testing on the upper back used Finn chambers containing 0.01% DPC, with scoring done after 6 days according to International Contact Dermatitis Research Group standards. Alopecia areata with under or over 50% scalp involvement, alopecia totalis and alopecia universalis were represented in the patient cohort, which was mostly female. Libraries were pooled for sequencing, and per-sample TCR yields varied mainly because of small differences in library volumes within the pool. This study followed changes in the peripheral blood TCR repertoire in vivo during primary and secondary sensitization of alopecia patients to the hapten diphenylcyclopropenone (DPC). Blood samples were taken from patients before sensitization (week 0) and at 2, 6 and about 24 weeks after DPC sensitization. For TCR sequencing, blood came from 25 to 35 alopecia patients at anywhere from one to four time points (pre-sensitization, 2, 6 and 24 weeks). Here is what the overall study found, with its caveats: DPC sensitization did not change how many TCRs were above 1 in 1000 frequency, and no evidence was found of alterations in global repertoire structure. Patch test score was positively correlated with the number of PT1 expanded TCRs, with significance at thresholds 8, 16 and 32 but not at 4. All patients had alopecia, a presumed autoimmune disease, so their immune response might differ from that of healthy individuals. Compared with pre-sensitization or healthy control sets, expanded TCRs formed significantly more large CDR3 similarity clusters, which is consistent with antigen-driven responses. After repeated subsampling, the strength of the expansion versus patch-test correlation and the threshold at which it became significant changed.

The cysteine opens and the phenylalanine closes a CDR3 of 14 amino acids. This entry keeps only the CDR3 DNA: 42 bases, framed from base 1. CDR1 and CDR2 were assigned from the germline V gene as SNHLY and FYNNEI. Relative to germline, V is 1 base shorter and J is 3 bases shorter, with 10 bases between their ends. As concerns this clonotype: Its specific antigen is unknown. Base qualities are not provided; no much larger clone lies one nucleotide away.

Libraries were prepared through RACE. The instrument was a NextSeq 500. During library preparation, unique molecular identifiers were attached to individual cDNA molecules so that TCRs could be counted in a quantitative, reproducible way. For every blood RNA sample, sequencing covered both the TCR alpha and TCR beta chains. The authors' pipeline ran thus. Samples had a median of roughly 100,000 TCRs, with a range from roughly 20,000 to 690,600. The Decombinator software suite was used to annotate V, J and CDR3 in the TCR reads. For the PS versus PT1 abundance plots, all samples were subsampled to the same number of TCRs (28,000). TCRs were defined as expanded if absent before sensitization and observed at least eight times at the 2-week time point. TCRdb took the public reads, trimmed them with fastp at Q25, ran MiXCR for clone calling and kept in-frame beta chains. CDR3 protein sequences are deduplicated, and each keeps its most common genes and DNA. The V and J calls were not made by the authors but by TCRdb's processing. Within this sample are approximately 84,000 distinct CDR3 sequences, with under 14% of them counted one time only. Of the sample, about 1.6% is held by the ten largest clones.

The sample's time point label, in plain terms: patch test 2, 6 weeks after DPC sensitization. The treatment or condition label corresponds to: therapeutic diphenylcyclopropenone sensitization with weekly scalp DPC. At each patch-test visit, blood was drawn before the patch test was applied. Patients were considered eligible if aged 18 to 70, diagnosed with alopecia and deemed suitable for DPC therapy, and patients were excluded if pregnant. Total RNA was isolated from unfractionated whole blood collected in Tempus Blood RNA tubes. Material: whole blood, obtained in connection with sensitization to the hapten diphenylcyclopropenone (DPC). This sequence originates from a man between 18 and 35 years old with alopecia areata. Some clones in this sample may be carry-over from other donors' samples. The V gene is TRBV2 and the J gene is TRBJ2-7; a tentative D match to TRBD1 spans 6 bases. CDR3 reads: CASSEDTGIYEQYF. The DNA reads TGTGCCAGCAGTGAAGATACAGGGATCTACGAGCAGTACTTC.